Sequencing of this T cell receptor (beta chain) was carried out in a study of blood T cell repertoires in COVID-19. Study in general: Both acute and convalescent COVID-19 samples were obtained from the United States, Italy and Spain.

Original handling: Amplification of reference gene primers was used by the study to estimate nucleated cell counts. Profiling relied on immunoSEQ multiplex PCR, and the TCRdb table lists in-frame clones only, not all of them. V and J calls and clone size are as listed in that table; D and trimming were resolved from the DNA. This sample has some 150,000 clones, with 65% to 90% found just once. Deletions cut 2 bases from V and 7 bases from J, with 11 bases between. The germline V gene encodes CDR1 KGHSY and CDR2 FQNENV. This CDR3 has 13 residues. The sequence was collected from a woman aged 55-70 years with active or convalescent COVID-19. V gene TRBV16 combines with J gene TRBJ1-1; D is ambiguous. Sequencing used peripheral blood. CDR3 coding DNA: TGTGCCAGCAGCCAACTCGACTCTGATGAAGCTTTCTTT. Residues: CASSQLDSDEAFF.